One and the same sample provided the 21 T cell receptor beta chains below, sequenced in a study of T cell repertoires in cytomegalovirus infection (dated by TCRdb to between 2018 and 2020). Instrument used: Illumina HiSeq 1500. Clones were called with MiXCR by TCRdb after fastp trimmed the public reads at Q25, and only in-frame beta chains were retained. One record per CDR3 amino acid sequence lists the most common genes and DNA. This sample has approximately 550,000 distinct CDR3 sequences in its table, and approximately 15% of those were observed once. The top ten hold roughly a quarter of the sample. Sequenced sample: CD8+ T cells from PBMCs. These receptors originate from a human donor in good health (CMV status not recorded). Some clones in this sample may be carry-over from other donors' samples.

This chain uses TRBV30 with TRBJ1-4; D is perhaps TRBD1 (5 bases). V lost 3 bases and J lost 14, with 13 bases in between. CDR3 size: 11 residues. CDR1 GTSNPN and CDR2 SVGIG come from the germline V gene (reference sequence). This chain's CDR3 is CAWSLDSALFF. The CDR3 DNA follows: TGTGCCTGGAGCCTAGACAGCGCCCTGTTTTTT.

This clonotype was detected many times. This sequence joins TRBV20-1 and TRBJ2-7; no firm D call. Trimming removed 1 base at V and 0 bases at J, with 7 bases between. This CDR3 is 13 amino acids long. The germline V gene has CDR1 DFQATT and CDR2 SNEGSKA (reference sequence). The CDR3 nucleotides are TGCAGTGCTAGAGGGCCAGGCTCCTACGAGCAGTACTTC. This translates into CSARGPGSYEQYF.

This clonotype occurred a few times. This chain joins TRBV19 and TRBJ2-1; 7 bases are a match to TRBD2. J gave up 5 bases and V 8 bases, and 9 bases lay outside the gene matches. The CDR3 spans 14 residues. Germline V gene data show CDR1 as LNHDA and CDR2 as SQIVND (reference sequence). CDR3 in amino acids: CASARRGGDNEQFF. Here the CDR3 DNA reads TGTGCCAGTGCACGGCGGGGAGGGGACAATGAGCAGTTCTTC.

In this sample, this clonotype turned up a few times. The CDR3 nucleotides read TGTGCCAGCGGATTTTCTAGCGGGAGGAGGGGGGAGACCCAGTACTTC. This codes for CASGFSSGRRGETQYF. The V gene is TRBV27, the J gene TRBJ2-5; 11 bases agree with TRBD2. The CDR3 runs to 16 residues. V gave up 8 bases and J gave up 5 bases; unmatched junction bases: 13. Per the germline V gene, CDR1 is MNHEY and CDR2 is SMNVEV (reference sequence).

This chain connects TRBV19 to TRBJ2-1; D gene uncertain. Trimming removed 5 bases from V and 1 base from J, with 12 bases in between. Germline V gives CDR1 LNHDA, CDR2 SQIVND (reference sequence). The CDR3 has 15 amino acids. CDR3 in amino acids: CASSGEDGSYNEQFF. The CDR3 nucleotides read TGTGCCAGTAGTGGGGAAGACGGTTCCTACAATGAGCAGTTCTTC. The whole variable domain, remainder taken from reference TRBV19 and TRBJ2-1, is DGGITQSPKYLFRKEGQNVTLSCEQNLNHDAMYWYRQDPGQGLRLIYYSQIVNDFQKGDIAEGYSVSREKKESFPLTVTSAQKNPTAFYLCASSGEDGSYNEQFFGPGTRLTVL.

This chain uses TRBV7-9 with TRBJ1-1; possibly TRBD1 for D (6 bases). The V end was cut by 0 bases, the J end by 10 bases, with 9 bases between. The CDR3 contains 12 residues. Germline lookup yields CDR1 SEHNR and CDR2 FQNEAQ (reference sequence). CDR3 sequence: CASSLARGGAFF. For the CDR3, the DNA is TGTGCCAGCAGCTTAGCTCGAGGGGGAGCTTTCTTT.

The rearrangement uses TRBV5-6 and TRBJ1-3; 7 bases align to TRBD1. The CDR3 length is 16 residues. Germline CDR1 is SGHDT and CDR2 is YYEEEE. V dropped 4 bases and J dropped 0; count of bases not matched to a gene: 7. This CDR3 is CASSRGGLSSGNTIYF. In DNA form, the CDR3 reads TGTGCCAGCAGCCGAGGGGGCTTGAGCTCTGGAAACACCATATATTTT. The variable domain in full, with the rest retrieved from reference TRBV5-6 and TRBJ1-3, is DAGVTQSPTHLIKTRGQQVTLRCSPKSGHDTVSWYQQALGQGPQFIFQYYEEEERQRGNFPDRFSGHQFPNYSSELNVNALLLGDSALYLCASSRGGLSSGNTIYFGEGSWLTVV.

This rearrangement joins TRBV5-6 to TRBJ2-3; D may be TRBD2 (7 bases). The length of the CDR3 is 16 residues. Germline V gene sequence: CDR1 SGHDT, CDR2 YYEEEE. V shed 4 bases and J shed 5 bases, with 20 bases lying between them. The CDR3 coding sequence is TGTGCCAGCAGCCTGGGAGGGGGGACCCCAAGAGATACGCAGTATTTT. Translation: CASSLGGGTPRDTQYF.

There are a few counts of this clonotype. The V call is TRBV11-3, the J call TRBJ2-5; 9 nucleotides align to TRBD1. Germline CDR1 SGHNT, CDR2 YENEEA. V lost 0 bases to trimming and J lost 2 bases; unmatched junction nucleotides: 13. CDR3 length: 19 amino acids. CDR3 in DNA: TGTGCCAGCAGCTTAGATCCGCAAACAGGGGGCCGTCTACAAGAGACCCAGTACTTC. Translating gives CASSLDPQTGGRLQETQYF.

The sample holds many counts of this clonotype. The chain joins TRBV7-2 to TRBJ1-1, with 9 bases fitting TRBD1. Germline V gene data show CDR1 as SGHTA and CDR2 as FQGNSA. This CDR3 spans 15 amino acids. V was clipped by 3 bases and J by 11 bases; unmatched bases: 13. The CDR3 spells CASSFLPGTGIGAFF. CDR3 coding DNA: TGTGCCAGCAGCTTTCTCCCCGGGACAGGGATTGGGGCTTTCTTT.

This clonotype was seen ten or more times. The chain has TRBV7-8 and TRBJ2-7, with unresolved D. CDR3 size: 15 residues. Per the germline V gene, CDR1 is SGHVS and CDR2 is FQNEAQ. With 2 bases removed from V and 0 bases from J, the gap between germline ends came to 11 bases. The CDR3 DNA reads TGTGCCAGCAGCTTACCTACAGTGGGCTCCTACGAGCAGTACTTC. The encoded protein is CASSLPTVGSYEQYF.

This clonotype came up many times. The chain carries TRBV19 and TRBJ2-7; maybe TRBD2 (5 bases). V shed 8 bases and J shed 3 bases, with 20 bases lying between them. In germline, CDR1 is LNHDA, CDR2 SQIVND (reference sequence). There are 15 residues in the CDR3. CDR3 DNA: TGTGCCAGTGCACAGAACGTGGAGGCGGGCTACGAGCAGTACTTC. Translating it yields CASAQNVEAGYEQYF.

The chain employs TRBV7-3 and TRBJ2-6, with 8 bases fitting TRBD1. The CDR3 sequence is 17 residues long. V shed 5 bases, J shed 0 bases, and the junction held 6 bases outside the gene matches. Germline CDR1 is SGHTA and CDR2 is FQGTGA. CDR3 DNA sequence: TGTGCCAGCAGCAAGACAGGGGCCCTCTCTGGGGCCAACGTCCTGACTTTC. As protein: CASSKTGALSGANVLTF. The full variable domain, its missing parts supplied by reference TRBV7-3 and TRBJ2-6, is GAGVSQTPSNKVTEKGKYVELRCDPISGHTALYWYRQSLGQGPEFLIYFQGTGAADDSGLPNDRFFAVRPEGSVSTLKIQRTERGDSAVYLCASSKTGALSGANVLTFGAGSRLTVL.

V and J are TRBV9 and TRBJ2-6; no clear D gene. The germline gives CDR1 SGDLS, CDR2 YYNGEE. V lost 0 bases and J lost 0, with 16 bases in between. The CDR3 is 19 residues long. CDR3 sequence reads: CASSVDVRALDSGANVLTF. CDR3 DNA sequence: TGTGCCAGCAGCGTAGACGTCAGAGCGTTGGACTCTGGGGCCAACGTCCTGACTTTC.

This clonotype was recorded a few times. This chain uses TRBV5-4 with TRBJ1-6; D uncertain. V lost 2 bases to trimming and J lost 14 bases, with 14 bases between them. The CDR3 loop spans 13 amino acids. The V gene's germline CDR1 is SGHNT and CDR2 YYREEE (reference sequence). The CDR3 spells CASSFFGSEALHF. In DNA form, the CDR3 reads TGTGCCAGCAGCTTCTTCGGGTCCGAGGCCCTCCACTTT. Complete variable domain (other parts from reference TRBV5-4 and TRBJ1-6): ETGVTQSPTHLIKTRGQQVTLRCSSQSGHNTVSWYQQALGQGPQFIFQYYREEENGRGNFPPRFSGLQFPNYSSELNVNALELDDSALYLCASSFFGSEALHFGNGTRLTVT.

The CDR3 bases are TGTGCCAGCAGTGTCCGGGACAGGGGTTCCTACTTCCATGAAAAACTGTTTTTT. Protein product: CASSVRDRGSYFHEKLFF. V is TRBV6-1 and J is TRBJ1-4; TRBD1 agrees at 10 bases. The J segment lost 6 bases and the V segment lost 4 bases, leaving 14 bases of the junction unmatched. The CDR3 contains 18 residues. Germline CDR1 and CDR2: MNHNS and SASEGT.

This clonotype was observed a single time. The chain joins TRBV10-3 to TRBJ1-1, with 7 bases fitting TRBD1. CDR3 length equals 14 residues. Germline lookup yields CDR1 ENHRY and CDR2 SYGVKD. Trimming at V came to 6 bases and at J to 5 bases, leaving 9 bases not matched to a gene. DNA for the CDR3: TGTGCCATCAGAGAACAGGGGAGTGGTACTGAAGCTTTCTTT. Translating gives CAIREQGSGTEAFF.

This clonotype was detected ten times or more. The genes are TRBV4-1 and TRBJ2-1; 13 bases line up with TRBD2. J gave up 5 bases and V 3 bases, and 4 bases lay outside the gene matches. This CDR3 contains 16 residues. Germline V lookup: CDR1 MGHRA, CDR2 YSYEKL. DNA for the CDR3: TGCGCCAGCAGCCAGGGACTAGCGGGATATCACAATGAGCAGTTCTTC. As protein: CASSQGLAGYHNEQFF.

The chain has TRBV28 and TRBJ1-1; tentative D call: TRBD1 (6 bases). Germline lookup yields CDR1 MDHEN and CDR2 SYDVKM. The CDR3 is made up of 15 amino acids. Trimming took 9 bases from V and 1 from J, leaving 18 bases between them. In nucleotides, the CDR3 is TGTGCCAGAAGTCCATGGGGGCAGAAGAACACTGAAGCTTTCTTT. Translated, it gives CARSPWGQKNTEAFF.

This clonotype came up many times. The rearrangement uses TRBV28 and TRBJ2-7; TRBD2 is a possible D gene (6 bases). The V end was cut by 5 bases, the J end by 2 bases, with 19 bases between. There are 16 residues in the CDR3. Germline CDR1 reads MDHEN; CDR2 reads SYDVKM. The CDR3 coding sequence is TGTGCCAGCAGTCCTATTCCAGATAGGGAGGCCTACGAGCAGTACTTC. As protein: CASSPIPDREAYEQYF.

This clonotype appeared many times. The CDR3 here is CASSPIRDSASEQYF. For the CDR3, the DNA is TGTGCCAGCAGCCCCATCCGGGACTCAGCATCCGAGCAGTACTTC. The chain carries TRBV5-4 and TRBJ2-7; D is possibly TRBD2 (6 bases). The CDR3 covers 15 residues. Germline V gene data show CDR1 as SGHNT and CDR2 as YYREEE (reference sequence). The V end lost 4 bases, the J end lost 6 bases, and 20 bases lay between the germline ends.